Following are 14 T cell receptor beta chains from one sample sequenced in a study of cytomegalovirus exposure and HLA in healthy donors. The PCR used 60 Vbeta and 13 Jbeta primers. Clones were read by immunoSEQ multiplex PCR, and TCRdb kept only the in-frame ones, dropping some. The sample includes under 200,000 clones, around 75% seen only once; the top ten take 1.5% to 2%. Sequenced: PBMCs. Every receptor here comes from a woman in her twenties or thirties in good health and CMV-seronegative.

This chain joins TRBV2 and TRBJ1-6; maybe TRBD1 (6 bases). Germline assignment: CDR1 SNHLY and CDR2 FYNNEI. Trimming removed 8 bases from V and 9 bases from J, with 17 bases in between. The CDR3 consists of 14 residues. The CDR3 here is CASAPTGIGSPLHF. The DNA for the CDR3 is TGTGCCAGCGCTCCTACAGGGATCGGTTCACCCCTCCACTTT.

The chain links TRBV7-2 to TRBJ2-1; maybe TRBD2 (5 bases). CDR3 length: 15 amino acids. Trimming cost V 1 base and J 0 bases, with 7 bases left between them. The germline CDR1 and CDR2 sequences are SGHTA and FQGNSA. CDR3 loop: CASSLGGGSYNEQFF. The CDR3 bases are TGTGCCAGCAGCTTAGGCGGAGGCTCCTACAATGAGCAGTTCTTC.

This clone was seen a handful of times. CDR3 sequence (DNA): TGTGCCAGCAGCTTAGAAGCGCGCCGGGAGCTGTTTTTT. Its protein product is CASSLEARRELFF. The chain is built from TRBV7-2 and TRBJ2-2; no definite D call. This CDR3 is 13 amino acids long. Trimming stripped 1 base from V and 9 bases from J, with 9 bases between. Germline V CDR1 and CDR2: SGHTA, FQGNSA.

On this clone: Germline is not matched at one junction end, which may reflect a read error. The rearrangement links TRBV7-9 to TRBJ1-6; TRBD1 matches at 8 bases. This CDR3 contains 16 residues. The germline V gene encodes CDR1 SEHNR and CDR2 FQNEAQ (reference sequence). The CDR3 reads CSSRTQQGAPNSPLHF. CDR3 DNA sequence: TGTTCCAGCAGAACTCAGCAGGGGGCGCCTAATTCACCCCTCCACTTT.

This clone occurred a few times. The chain carries TRBV4-1 and TRBJ1-4; a weak D match, TRBD1 (5 bases). Germline CDR1 MGHRA, CDR2 YSYEKL. The CDR3 runs to 16 residues. V lost 4 bases to trimming and J lost 8 bases, with 20 bases between them. The CDR3 loop reads CASSPTRGGMGEKLFF. CDR3 sequence (DNA): TGCGCCAGCAGCCCGACGCGGGGGGGAATGGGGGAAAAACTGTTTTTT.

This chain joins TRBV6-4 and TRBJ2-1; 8 bases map to TRBD2. Germline V gene lookup returns CDR1 MRHNA and CDR2 SNTAGT. V lost 0 bases, J lost 9 bases, and 13 bases stayed unmatched. The CDR3 is 17 amino acids. CDR3 in amino acids: CASSDSFIERGGTEQFF. The CDR3 nucleotides read TGTGCCAGCAGTGACTCGTTTATAGAACGGGGGGGCACTGAGCAGTTCTTC.

This rearrangement joins TRBV7-2 to TRBJ2-5; D may be TRBD2 (5 bases). The CDR3 is 14 amino acids. V was cut by 5 bases and J by 5 bases, with 15 bases left in between. CDR1 is SGHTA and CDR2 is FQGNSA in the germline V gene. The CDR3 bases are TGTGCCAGCAGCCCTCGGCGGGTAAGGGAGACCCAGTACTTC. Its translation is CASSPRRVRETQYF.

The chain recombines TRBV11-2 with TRBJ2-6; 7 bases agree with TRBD2. CDR1 SGHAT and CDR2 FQNNGV come from the germline V gene. This CDR3 has 12 residues. V lost 1 base to trimming and J lost 12 bases; unmatched junction nucleotides: 0. The CDR3 DNA follows: TGTGCCAGCAGCTTAGGCGGGGGCGTCCTGACTTTC. Encoded protein: CASSLGGGVLTF.

In its sample, this clone was seen a few times. The V gene is TRBV18, the J gene TRBJ2-7; maybe TRBD1 (6 bases). The CDR3 length is 14 residues. In germline, CDR1 is KGHSH, CDR2 LQKENI. The germline V and J ends were trimmed by 5 bases and 2 bases, with 13 bases remaining between them. In DNA, the CDR3 is TGTGCCAGCTCAGCCCGACAGGAGACCTACGAGCAGTACTTC. This sequence encodes CASSARQETYEQYF.

The gene calls are TRBV7-3 and TRBJ2-1, with TRBD2 as a possible D gene (6 bases). Germline loops: CDR1 SGHTA, CDR2 FQGTGA. The CDR3 runs 15 residues. V lost 3 bases and J lost 4, with 13 bases in between. This CDR3 reads CASSLGRSGYNEQFF. In nucleotides, the CDR3 is TGTGCCAGCAGCTTGGGGAGGTCGGGGTACAATGAGCAGTTCTTC.

This rearrangement joins TRBV18 to TRBJ2-1, with D tentatively TRBD2 (5 bases). The CDR3 consists of 15 residues. Germline V gives CDR1 KGHSH, CDR2 LQKENI. V lost 4 bases to trimming and J lost 4 bases, with 14 bases between them. The CDR3 here is CASSRIRGSYNEQFF. In DNA form, the CDR3 reads TGTGCCAGCTCACGAATTCGGGGATCGTACAATGAGCAGTTCTTC.

This clone was observed a single time. DNA for the CDR3: TGTGCCAGCAGCTTAGGACCGGGGGGCGACCCGTACGAGCAGTACTTC. Encoded protein: CASSLGPGGDPYEQYF. J is TRBJ2-7 and V is TRBV7-9; perhaps TRBD2 as D (7 bases). The CDR3 spans 16 residues. With 1 base removed from V and 4 bases from J, the gap between germline ends came to 17 bases. Germline values: CDR1 SEHNR, CDR2 FQNEAQ (reference sequence).

The J gene is TRBJ2-5, the V gene TRBV7-2; D may be TRBD1 (5 bases). This CDR3 is 14 amino acids long. The V gene lost 2 bases and the J gene lost 7 bases, with 14 bases spanning the gap. Germline V gene data show CDR1 as SGHTA and CDR2 as FQGNSA. The DNA of the CDR3 is TGTGCCAGCAGCTTACGCAGGGATGGAGCGACCCAGTACTTC. It encodes CASSLRRDGATQYF.

V gene TRBV7-2 combines with J gene TRBJ2-2; TRBD2 agrees at 10 bases. The CDR3 is made up of 15 amino acids. Germline assignment: CDR1 SGHTA and CDR2 FQGNSA. The V segment lost 1 base and the J segment 9 bases; nucleotides outside the gene matches: 5. Written as DNA, the CDR3 is TGTGCCAGCAGCTTAGAGCTAGCGGGAGTACGGGAGCTGTTTTTT. This codes for CASSLELAGVRELFF.